This TCR beta chain derives from a study of blood T cell repertoires in COVID-19 (dated by TCRdb to 2018 to 2021). Notes on the research overall: Samples covering the acute and convalescent phases of COVID-19 were provided by collaborators in the United States, Italy and Spain. Deeply sampled blood TCRbeta repertoires from subjects exposed to, actively infected with, or recovered from COVID-19 were included in the dataset. The repertoires were released in a freely available public database meant as a resource for research on the immune response to SARS-CoV-2. Samples were obtained from the ongoing ImmuneRACE study (first 160 participants) and from roughly 1,300 subjects provided by 6 global collaborators. Nearly every sample came with metadata listing a de-identified subject ID, COVID-19 status, age in years and sex. Where available, HLA class I and class II types were taken from metadata supplied by the sample provider and were not determined by assay-based typing. The prospective study material was composed of cDNA or gDNA derived from T cells, B-cell-depleted T cells, or PBMCs. The research as a whole found: The quantity of clinical and demographic metadata differed by source and by participant and was supplied without curation.

The collaborating institutions used their own protocols to collect whole blood in K2EDTA tubes. For TCRbeta analysis, collaborators shipped samples as frozen whole blood, isolated PBMCs, or DNA extracted from either of those sample types. The immunoSEQ Assay, a bias-controlled multiplex PCR, was used to amplify TCRbeta CDR3 regions from genomic DNA. The published analysis was carried out like this. Within the assay, amplification of reference gene primers was used to estimate how many nucleated cells each sample contained. To quantify the absolute abundance of each unique TCRbeta CDR3 rearrangement, sequence reads were collapsed and filtered. For each sample, productive Simpson clonality was calculated as the square root of Simpson's diversity index across productive rearrangements. TCRdb retrieved this table from immuneACCESS and kept in-frame rearrangements only. Not all clones are present; in checked studies, unresolved V genes account for under half, and no reason is known for the remainder. The DNA was the basis for D and trimming; V, J and clone size are from that table. For this sample the table gives approximately 34,000 clones, of which 80% to 90% were detected only once. The ten largest clones represent about 9.8% of the sample.

The germline V gene (reference sequence) gives CDR1 as LGHDT and CDR2 as YNNKEL. The CDR3 goes from the cysteine to the phenylalanine over 13 residues. The read is trimmed to its CDR3 DNA, 39 bases read in frame from base 1. V drops 1 base and J drops 3 bases, leaving 6 bases in between. Points on this clone: Its antigen is unknown. The record has no base qualities; no much larger clone is one base away.

The sequence links TRBV3-1 (or the pseudogene TRBV3-2) to TRBJ1-2, with no D gene named confidently. Sequenced input: peripheral blood. This TCR came from a human donor in a cohort sampled during active COVID-19. The DNA sequence is TGTGCCAGCAGCCAAGTGAGGGACTATGGCTACACCTTC. Its protein is CASSQVRDYGYTF.